The 10 T cell receptor beta chains below all came from one sample that was sequenced in a study of blood T cell repertoires in COVID-19. The data were produced by immunoSEQ multiplex PCR, yet TCRdb's version contains in-frame clones alone and is incomplete. The sample has some 410,000 clones; 85% to 90% are singletons. Sequenced: PBMCs or T cells enriched from blood (not recorded which). The receptors originated from a woman between 25 and 40 years old with acute COVID-19.

The chain employs TRBV27 and TRBJ2-4; D perhaps matches TRBD1 (5 bases). CDR3 length: 13 residues. Trimming cost V 3 bases and J 6 bases, with 9 bases left between them. CDR1 is MNHEY and CDR2 is SMNVEV in the germline V gene (reference sequence). The CDR3 loop is CASSFQGINIQYF. The CDR3 DNA reads TGTGCCAGCAGTTTCCAGGGAATAAACATTCAGTACTTC.

The rearrangement uses TRBV11-2 and TRBJ1-1; a weak D match, TRBD1 (5 bases). The CDR3 is made up of 13 amino acids. With 5 bases removed from V and 1 base from J, the gap between germline ends came to 8 bases. Germline CDR1 reads SGHAT; CDR2 reads FQNNGV. The CDR3 DNA reads as TGTGCCAGCAGCCGCGGACAGAACACTGAAGCTTTCTTT. The encoded protein is CASSRGQNTEAFF.

This clone was found once. The chain combines TRBV12-3 or TRBV12-4 with TRBJ1-1; D call uncertain. Trimming took 7 bases from V and 4 from J, leaving 10 bases between them. The CDR3 spans 12 residues. The CDR3 spells CASTRSGTEAFF. The CDR3 coding sequence is TGTGCCAGCACCCGCAGTGGCACTGAAGCTTTCTTT.

This sequence joins TRBV12-3 or TRBV12-4 and TRBJ1-5; D may be TRBD1 (6 bases). V was pared by 6 bases and J by 5 bases, with 8 bases between. The CDR3 is made up of 12 amino acids. Here the CDR3 reads CASRGGDQPQHF. Written as DNA, the CDR3 is TGTGCCAGCAGAGGGGGGGATCAGCCCCAGCATTTT.

The chain uses TRBV28 and TRBJ2-7; 11 nucleotides line up with TRBD1. The CDR3 is 15 amino acids. Germline CDR1 is MDHEN and CDR2 is SYDVKM. The V and J ends lost 2 bases and 6 bases, in that order; junction bases with no gene match: 6. CDR3 sequence: CASSLPGTGGIEQYF. CDR3 sequence (DNA): TGTGCCAGCAGTTTACCCGGGACAGGGGGTATCGAGCAGTACTTC.

The gene calls are TRBV29-1 and TRBJ2-7, with D uncertain. CDR1 is SQVTM, CDR2 ANQGSEA, per germline. The CDR3 sequence is 13 residues long. Trimming shortened V by 5 bases and J by 0 bases, and 11 bases separated the two germline ends. The DNA of the CDR3 is TGCAGCGTTCGAAGCTTAAGCTCCTACGAGCAGTACTTC. It codes for CSVRSLSSYEQYF.

This clone was detected only once. CDR3 protein: CASQTGGEETQYF. The CDR3 coding sequence is TGTGCCAGTCAGACAGGGGGCGAAGAGACCCAGTACTTC. V gene TRBV19 combines with J gene TRBJ2-5, with TRBD1 identical over 10 bases. This CDR3 is built from 13 residues. Germline loops: CDR1 LNHDA, CDR2 SQIVND (reference sequence). The V and J ends lost 8 bases and 3 bases, in that order; junction bases with no gene match: 3.

The CDR3: CASSFSRQDSNQPQHF. Written as DNA, the CDR3 is TGTGCCAGCAGTTTCTCCCGACAAGATAGCAATCAGCCCCAGCATTTT. The gene calls are TRBV27 and TRBJ1-5; no clear D gene. Germline V lookup: CDR1 MNHEY, CDR2 SMNVEV (reference sequence). This CDR3 spans 16 amino acids. V lost 3 bases to trimming and J lost 0 bases, with 12 bases between them.

The chain employs TRBV20-1 and TRBJ2-7, with TRBD1 identical over 7 bases. Germline lookup yields CDR1 DFQATT and CDR2 SNEGSKA (reference sequence). The trim removed 5 bases at V and 6 bases at J, leaving 4 bases unmatched. This CDR3 region has 11 residues. In DNA form, the CDR3 reads TGCAGTGCTGGAACAGGGGTCGAGCAGTACTTC. Translation: CSAGTGVEQYF.

The genes are TRBV15 and TRBJ1-3; D is ambiguous. The CDR3 consists of 13 residues. The V and J ends lost 4 bases and 13 bases respectively, with 17 bases between them. The V gene's germline CDR1 is LNHNV and CDR2 YYDKDF (reference sequence). The DNA of the CDR3 is TGTGCCACCAGCACAGCTTTGGCATGGGAGATATATTTT. Its protein product is CATSTALAWEIYF. Looking up the rest from reference TRBV15 and TRBJ1-3 gives the full variable domain: DAMVIQNPRYQVTQFGKPVTLSCSQTLNHNVMYWYQQKSSQAPKLLFHYYDKDFNNEADTPDNFQSRRPNTSFCFLDIRSPGLGDTAMYLCATSTALAWEIYFGEGSWLTVV.